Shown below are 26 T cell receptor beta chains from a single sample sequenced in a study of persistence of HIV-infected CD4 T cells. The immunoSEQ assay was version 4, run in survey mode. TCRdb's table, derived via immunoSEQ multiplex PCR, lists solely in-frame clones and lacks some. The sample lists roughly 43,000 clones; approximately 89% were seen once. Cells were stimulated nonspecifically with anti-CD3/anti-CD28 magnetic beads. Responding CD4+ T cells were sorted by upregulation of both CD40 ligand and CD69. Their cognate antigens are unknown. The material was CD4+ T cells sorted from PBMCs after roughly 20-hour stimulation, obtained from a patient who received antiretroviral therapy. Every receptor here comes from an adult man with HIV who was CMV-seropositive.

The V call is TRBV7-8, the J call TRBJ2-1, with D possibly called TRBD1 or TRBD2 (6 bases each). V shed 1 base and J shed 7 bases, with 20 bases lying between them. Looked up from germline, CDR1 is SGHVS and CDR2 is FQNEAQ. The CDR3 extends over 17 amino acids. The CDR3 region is CASSLVVEGGLKNEQFF. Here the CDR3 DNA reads TGTGCCAGCAGCTTAGTTGTTGAGGGGGGTTTGAAAAATGAGCAGTTCTTC.

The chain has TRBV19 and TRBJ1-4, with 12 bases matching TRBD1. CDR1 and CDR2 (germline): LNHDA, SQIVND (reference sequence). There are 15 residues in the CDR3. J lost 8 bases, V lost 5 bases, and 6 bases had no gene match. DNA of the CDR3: TGTGCCAGTAGTTTCACGGGACAGGGGGCGGAAAAACTGTTTTTT. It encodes CASSFTGQGAEKLFF.

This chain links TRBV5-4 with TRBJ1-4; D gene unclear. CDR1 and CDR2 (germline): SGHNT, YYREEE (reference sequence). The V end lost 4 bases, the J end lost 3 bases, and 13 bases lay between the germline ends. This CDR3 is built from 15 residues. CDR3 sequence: CASSLKDGSNEKLFF. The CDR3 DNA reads TGTGCCAGCAGCCTCAAGGACGGATCTAATGAAAAACTGTTTTTT.

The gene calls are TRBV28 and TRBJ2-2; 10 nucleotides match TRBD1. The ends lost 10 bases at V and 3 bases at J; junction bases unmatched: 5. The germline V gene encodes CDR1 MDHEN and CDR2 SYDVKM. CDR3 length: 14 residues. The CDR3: CATRTGGHTGELFF. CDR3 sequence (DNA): TGTGCCACCAGGACAGGGGGTCACACCGGGGAGCTGTTTTTT.

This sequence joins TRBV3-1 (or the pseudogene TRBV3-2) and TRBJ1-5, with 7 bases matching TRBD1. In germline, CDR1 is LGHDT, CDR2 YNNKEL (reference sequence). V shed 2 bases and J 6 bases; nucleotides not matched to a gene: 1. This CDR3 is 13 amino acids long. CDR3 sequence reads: CASSQRGRQPQHF. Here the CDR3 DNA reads TGTGCCAGCAGCCAAAGGGGGCGTCAGCCCCAGCATTTT.

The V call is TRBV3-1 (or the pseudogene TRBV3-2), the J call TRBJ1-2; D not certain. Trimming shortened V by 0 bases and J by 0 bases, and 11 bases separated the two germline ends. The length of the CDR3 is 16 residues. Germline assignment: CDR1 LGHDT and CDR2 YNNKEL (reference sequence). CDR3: CASSQEFVGSNYGYTF. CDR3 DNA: TGTGCCAGCAGCCAAGAGTTCGTAGGATCTAACTATGGCTACACCTTC.

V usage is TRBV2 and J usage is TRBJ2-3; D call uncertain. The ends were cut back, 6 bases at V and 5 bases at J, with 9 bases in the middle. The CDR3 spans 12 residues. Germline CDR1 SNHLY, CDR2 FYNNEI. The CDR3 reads CASRTLGDTQYF. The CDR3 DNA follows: TGTGCCAGCAGGACATTAGGAGATACGCAGTATTTT. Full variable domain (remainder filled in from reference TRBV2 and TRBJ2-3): EPEVTQTPSHQVTQMGQEVILRCVPISNHLYFYWYRQILGQKVEFLVSFYNNEISEKSEIFDDQFSVERPDGSNFTLKIRSTKLEDSAMYFCASRTLGDTQYFGPGTRLTVL.

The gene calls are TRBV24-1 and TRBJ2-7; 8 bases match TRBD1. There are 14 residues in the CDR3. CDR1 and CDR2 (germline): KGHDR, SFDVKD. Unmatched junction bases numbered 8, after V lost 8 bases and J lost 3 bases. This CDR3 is CATTDRGPLYEQYF. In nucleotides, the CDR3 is TGTGCCACCACCGACAGGGGCCCCCTCTACGAGCAGTACTTC.

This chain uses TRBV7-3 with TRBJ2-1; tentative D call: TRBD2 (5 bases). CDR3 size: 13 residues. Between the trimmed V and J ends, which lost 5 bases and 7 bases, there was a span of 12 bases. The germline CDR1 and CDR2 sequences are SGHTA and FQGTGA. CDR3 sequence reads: CASSPGRGNEQFF. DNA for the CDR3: TGTGCCAGCAGCCCCGGACGGGGTAATGAGCAGTTCTTC.

CDR3 sequence: CASSLMGGGNTIYF. CDR3 coding DNA: TGTGCCAGCAGTTTAATGGGAGGTGGAAACACCATATATTTT. The chain recombines TRBV28 with TRBJ1-3, with D unclear. CDR3 length: 14 residues. Trimming cost V 2 bases and J 3 bases, with 8 bases left between them. CDR1 and CDR2 (germline): MDHEN, SYDVKM.

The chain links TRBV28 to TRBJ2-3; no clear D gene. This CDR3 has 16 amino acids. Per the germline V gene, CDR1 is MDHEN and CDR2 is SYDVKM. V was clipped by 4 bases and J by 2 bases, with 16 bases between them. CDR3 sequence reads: CASSSVPRFSTDTQYF. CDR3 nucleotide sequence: TGTGCCAGCAGTTCCGTCCCCAGGTTTTCCACAGATACGCAGTATTTT.

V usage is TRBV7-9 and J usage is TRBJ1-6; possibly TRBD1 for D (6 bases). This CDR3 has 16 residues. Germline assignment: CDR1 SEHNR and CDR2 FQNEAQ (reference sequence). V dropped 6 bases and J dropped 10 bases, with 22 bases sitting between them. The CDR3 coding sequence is TGTGCCAGCAGTCGCGGGGGGGCGCAGGGCGGATCACCCCTCCACTTT. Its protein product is CASSRGGAQGGSPLHF.

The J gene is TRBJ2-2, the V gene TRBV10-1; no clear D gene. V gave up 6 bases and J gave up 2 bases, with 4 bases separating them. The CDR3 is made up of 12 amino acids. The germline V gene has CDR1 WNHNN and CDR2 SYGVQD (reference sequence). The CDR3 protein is CASRFNTGELFF. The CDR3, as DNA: TGCGCCAGCAGATTTAACACCGGGGAGCTGTTTTTT.

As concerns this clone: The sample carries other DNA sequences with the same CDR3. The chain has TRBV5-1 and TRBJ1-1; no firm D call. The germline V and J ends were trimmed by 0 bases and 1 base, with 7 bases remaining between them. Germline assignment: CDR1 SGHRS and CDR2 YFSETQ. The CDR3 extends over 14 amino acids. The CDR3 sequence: CASSLVGRNTEAFF. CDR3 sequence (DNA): TGCGCCAGCAGCTTGGTAGGCAGGAACACTGAAGCTTTCTTT.

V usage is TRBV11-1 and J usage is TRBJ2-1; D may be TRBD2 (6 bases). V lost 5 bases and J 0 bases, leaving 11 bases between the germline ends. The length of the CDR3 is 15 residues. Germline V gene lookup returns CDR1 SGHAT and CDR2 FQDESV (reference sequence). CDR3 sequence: CASSRRGSSYNEQFF. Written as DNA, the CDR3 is TGTGCCAGCAGCCGCCGGGGGAGCTCCTACAATGAGCAGTTCTTC.

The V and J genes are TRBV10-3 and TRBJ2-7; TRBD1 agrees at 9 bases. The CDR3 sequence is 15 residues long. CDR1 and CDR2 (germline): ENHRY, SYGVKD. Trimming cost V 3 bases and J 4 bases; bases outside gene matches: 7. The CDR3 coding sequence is TGTGCCATCAGTGACTCGAGGGACAGGGCGTACGAGCAGTACTTC. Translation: CAISDSRDRAYEQYF.

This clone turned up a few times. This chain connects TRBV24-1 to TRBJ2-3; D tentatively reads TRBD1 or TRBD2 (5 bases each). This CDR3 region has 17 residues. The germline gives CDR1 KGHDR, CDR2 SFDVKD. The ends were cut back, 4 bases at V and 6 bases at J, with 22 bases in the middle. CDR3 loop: CATSDPAGTAERDTQYF. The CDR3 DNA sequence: TGTGCCACCAGTGACCCAGCCGGGACCGCAGAGCGGGATACGCAGTATTTT.

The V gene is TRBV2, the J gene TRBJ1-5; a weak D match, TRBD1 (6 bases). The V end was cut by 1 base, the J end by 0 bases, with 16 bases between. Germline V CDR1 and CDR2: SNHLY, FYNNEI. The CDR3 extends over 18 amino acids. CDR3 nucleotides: TGTGCCAGCAGTGAAGAGGGACACTTGATTAATAGCAATCAGCCCCAGCATTTT. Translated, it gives CASSEEGHLINSNQPQHF.

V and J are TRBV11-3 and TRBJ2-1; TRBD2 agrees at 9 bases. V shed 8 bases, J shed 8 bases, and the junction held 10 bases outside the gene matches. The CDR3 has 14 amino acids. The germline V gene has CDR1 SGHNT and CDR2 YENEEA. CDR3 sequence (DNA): TGTGCCAGCCAGAAAGCGGGGGGTGGCGATGAGCAGTTCTTC. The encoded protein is CASQKAGGGDEQFF.

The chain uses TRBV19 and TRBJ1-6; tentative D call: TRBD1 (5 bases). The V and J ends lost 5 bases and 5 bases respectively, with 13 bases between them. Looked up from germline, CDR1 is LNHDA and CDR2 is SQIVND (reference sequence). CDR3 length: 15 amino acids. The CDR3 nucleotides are TGTGCCAGTAGTCGGCCAGGGCTGAATAATTCACCCCTCCACTTT. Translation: CASSRPGLNNSPLHF. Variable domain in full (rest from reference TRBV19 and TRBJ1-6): DGGITQSPKYLFRKEGQNVTLSCEQNLNHDAMYWYRQDPGQGLRLIYYSQIVNDFQKGDIAEGYSVSREKKESFPLTVTSAQKNPTAFYLCASSRPGLNNSPLHFGNGTRLTVT.

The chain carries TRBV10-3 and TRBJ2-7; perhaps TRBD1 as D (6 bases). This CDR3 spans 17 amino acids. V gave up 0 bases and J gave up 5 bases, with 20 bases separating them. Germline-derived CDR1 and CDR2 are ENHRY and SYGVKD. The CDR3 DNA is TGTGCCATCAGTGAGTCGAGTAGACAGGTTGTCGGGCACGAGCAGTACTTC. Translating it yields CAISESSRQVVGHEQYF.

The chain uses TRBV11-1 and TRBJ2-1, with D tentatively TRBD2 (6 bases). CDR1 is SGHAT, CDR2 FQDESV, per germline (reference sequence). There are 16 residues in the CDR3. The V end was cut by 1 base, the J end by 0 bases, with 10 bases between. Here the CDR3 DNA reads TGTGCCAGCAGCTTAGGGGGGGAGAGCTCCTACAATGAGCAGTTCTTC. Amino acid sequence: CASSLGGESSYNEQFF.

The DNA of the CDR3 is TGTGCCAGCAGCCCGAGACTAGCGGGGGGAACGAACCCGGAGCTGTTTTTT. This gives the protein CASSPRLAGGTNPELFF. The chain recombines TRBV5-5 with TRBJ2-2; TRBD2 matches at 13 bases. Looked up from germline, CDR1 is SGHKS and CDR2 is YYEKEE (reference sequence). This CDR3 is built from 17 residues. V lost 4 bases, J lost 10 bases, and 13 bases stayed unmatched.

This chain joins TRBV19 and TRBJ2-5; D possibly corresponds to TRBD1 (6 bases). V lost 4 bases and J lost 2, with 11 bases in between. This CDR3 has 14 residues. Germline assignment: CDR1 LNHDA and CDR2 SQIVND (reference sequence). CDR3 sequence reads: CASSTPGQQETQYF. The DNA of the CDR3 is TGTGCCAGTAGTACCCCCGGACAGCAAGAGACCCAGTACTTC.

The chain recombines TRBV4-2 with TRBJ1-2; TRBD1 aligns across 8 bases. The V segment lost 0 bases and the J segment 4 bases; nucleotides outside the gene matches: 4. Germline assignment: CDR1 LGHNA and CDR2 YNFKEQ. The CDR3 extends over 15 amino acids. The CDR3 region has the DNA TGTGCCAGCAGCCAAGAGGCAGGGGGCCCCTATGGCTACACCTTC. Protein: CASSQEAGGPYGYTF.

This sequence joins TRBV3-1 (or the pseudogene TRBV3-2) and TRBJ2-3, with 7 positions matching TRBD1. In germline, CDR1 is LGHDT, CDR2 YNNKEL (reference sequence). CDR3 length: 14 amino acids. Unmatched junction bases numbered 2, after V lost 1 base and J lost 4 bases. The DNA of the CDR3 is TGTGCCAGCAGCCAAGTCCAGGGGGCAGATACGCAGTATTTT. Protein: CASSQVQGADTQYF.